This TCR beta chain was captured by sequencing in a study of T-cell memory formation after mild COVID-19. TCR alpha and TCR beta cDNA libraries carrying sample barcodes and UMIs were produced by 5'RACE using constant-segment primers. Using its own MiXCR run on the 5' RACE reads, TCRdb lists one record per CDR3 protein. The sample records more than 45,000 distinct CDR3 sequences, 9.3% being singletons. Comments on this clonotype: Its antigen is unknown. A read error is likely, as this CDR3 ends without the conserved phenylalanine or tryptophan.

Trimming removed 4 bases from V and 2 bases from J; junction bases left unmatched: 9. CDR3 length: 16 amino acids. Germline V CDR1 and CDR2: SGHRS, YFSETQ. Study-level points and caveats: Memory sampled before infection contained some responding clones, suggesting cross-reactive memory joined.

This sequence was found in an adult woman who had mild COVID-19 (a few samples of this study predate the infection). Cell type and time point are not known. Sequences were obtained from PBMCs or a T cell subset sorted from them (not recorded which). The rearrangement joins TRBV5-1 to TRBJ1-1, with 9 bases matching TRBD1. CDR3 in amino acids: CASSQIRTGDNTEAFL. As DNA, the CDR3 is TGCGCCAGCAGCCAGATAAGGACAGGGGATAACACTGAAGCTTTCTTG.